The 14 T cell receptor beta chains below come from one sample, sequenced in a study of beta chain features in type 1 diabetes. Since all of the isolated RNA was reverse transcribed, expressed TCRB transcripts were what got sequenced. Data came from immunoSEQ multiplex PCR; TCRdb stores just in-frame clones and leaves some out. The sample has about 260,000 clones, around 65% seen once; the top ten hold around 0.05%. The sequenced sample was naive CD4+ T cells from blood. Every receptor here comes from a man aged 30-40 years in good health.

V and J are TRBV10-3 and TRBJ2-1, with 8 bases identical to TRBD1. Germline CDR1 ENHRY, CDR2 SYGVKD. Trimming cost V 4 bases and J 8 bases; bases outside gene matches: 4. This CDR3 comprises 13 residues. CDR3 sequence: CAISGAGGYEQFF. The CDR3 DNA is TGTGCCATCAGTGGGGCAGGGGGCTATGAGCAGTTCTTC.

This clone is a singleton in its sample. The chain recombines TRBV30 with TRBJ2-2; D remains ambiguous. This CDR3 has 13 residues. The germline gives CDR1 GTSNPN, CDR2 SVGIG (reference sequence). V was shortened by 3 bases and J by 1 base, with 6 bases between the two germline ends. CDR3 amino acids: CAWRTENTGELFF. The CDR3 region has the DNA TGTGCCTGGAGGACTGAGAACACCGGGGAGCTGTTTTTT.

The rearrangement joins TRBV30 to TRBJ2-1; 13 bases align to TRBD2. CDR3 size: 17 residues. The junction had 7 bases not matched to a gene; V was cut back by 5 bases and J by 0 bases. Germline lookup yields CDR1 GTSNPN and CDR2 SVGIG (reference sequence). The CDR3 reads CAWAGGLAGSSYNEQFF. CDR3 in DNA: TGTGCCTGGGCCGGGGGACTAGCGGGGAGCTCCTACAATGAGCAGTTCTTC. The whole variable domain, remainder taken from reference TRBV30 and TRBJ2-1, is SQTIHQWPATLVQPVGSPLSLECTVEGTSNPNLYWYRQAAGRGLQLLFYSVGIGQISSEVPQNLSASRPQDRQFILSSKKLLLSDSGFYLCAWAGGLAGSSYNEQFFGPGTRLTVL.

This clone was counted once. The V and J genes are TRBV30 and TRBJ2-5; no clear D gene. CDR3 length: 11 amino acids. Trimming cost V 4 bases and J 5 bases, with 8 bases left between them. Germline values: CDR1 GTSNPN, CDR2 SVGIG (reference sequence). Here the CDR3 reads CAWNGRETQYF. The DNA for the CDR3 is TGTGCCTGGAATGGTCGGGAGACCCAGTACTTC.

This sequence joins TRBV7-8 and TRBJ2-7, with D uncertain. Germline V gives CDR1 SGHVS, CDR2 FQNEAQ. Trimming pared 5 bases from V and 5 bases from J, leaving 10 bases between. The CDR3 runs 12 residues. The CDR3 is CASSPLRDEQYF. CDR3 DNA: TGTGCCAGCAGCCCGTTAAGGGACGAGCAGTACTTC.

The rearrangement links TRBV7-2 to TRBJ2-7; D may be TRBD1 or TRBD2 (6 bases each). Germline assignment: CDR1 SGHTA and CDR2 FQGNSA. The CDR3 loop spans 14 amino acids. Trimming removed 2 bases at V and 7 bases at J, with 15 bases between. CDR3 DNA: TGTGCCAGCAGCTTAAAGGGGGGCTCGTGGGAGCAGTACTTC. It yields the protein CASSLKGGSWEQYF.

This chain joins TRBV6-5 and TRBJ2-1, with 8 nucleotides matching TRBD2. The V gene end was trimmed by 4 bases and the J gene end by 15 bases; junction bases not matched to a gene: 5. The CDR3 is 11 amino acids. Germline CDR1 is MNHEY and CDR2 is SVGAGI. The CDR3 DNA reads as TGTGCCAGCAGTTCCGGGACTAGTGTGTTCTTC. Its protein is CASSSGTSVFF.

The chain employs TRBV29-1 and TRBJ2-7, with a possible D match to TRBD2 (6 bases). This CDR3 spans 12 amino acids. Germline CDR1 reads SQVTM; CDR2 reads ANQGSEA. The V gene lost 7 bases and the J gene lost 3 bases, with 13 bases spanning the gap. The CDR3 region has the DNA TGCAGCGCCGGGGGACGGAACTACGAGCAGTACTTC. It specifies CSAGGRNYEQYF.

The chain couples TRBV6-4 to TRBJ2-1; 7 positions agree with TRBD2. CDR1 is MRHNA, CDR2 SNTAGT, per germline. The CDR3 is 15 residues long. V lost 6 bases to trimming and J lost 3 bases; unmatched junction nucleotides: 8. This CDR3 is CASRRLAENYNEQFF. CDR3 nucleotides: TGTGCCAGCAGACGACTAGCTGAAAACTACAATGAGCAGTTCTTC.

The chain has TRBV29-1 and TRBJ2-1; no definite D call. The CDR3 is made up of 13 amino acids. Trimming removed 4 bases from V and 5 bases from J, with 12 bases in between. Looked up from germline, CDR1 is SQVTM and CDR2 is ANQGSEA. DNA of the CDR3: TGCAGCGTTGTGCGGCTAATTAACAATGAGCAGTTCTTC. It translates to CSVVRLINNEQFF.

The V call is TRBV5-1, the J call TRBJ2-3; TRBD2 matches 9 bases. CDR3 length: 16 amino acids. Trimming at V came to 0 bases and at J to 4 bases, leaving 6 bases not matched to a gene. The germline CDR1 and CDR2 sequences are SGHRS and YFSETQ. The CDR3 here is CASSLAASGTSDTQYF. CDR3 nucleotide sequence: TGCGCCAGCAGCTTGGCCGCTAGCGGGACCTCAGATACGCAGTATTTT.

This clone was seen more than once but under ten times. The chain's CDR3 is CASSVGGTALGNEQFF. The CDR3 DNA follows: TGTGCCAGCAGCGTAGGGGGGACTGCCCTTGGCAATGAGCAGTTCTTC. The V and J genes are TRBV9 and TRBJ2-1; D perhaps matches TRBD2 (6 bases). The V gene lost 0 bases and the J gene lost 6 bases, with 16 bases spanning the gap. The CDR3 runs to 16 residues. In germline, CDR1 is SGDLS, CDR2 YYNGEE.

The chain uses TRBV27 and TRBJ2-7; D is unclear. Germline V gene data show CDR1 as MNHEY and CDR2 as SMNVEV (reference sequence). V lost 6 bases, J lost 2 bases, and 11 bases lay in between. This CDR3 has 13 residues. CDR3 residues: CASSYDGTYEQYF. In DNA, the CDR3 is TGTGCCAGCAGCTATGACGGTACCTACGAGCAGTACTTC.

The chain carries TRBV23-1 and TRBJ1-6; D ambiguous. TRBV23-1 is sorted into the ORF group, with uncertain function. This CDR3 has 13 residues. V lost 8 bases and J 12 bases, leaving 17 bases between the germline ends. The CDR3 sequence: CASARGMCEPLHF. Here the CDR3 DNA reads TGCGCCAGCGCCCGGGGAATGTGTGAACCCCTCCACTTT.